These 4 T cell receptor beta chains originate from one sample sequenced in a study of shared clonotypes between healthy human individuals. Generated by immunoSEQ multiplex PCR, the TCRdb table keeps only in-frame clones and is missing some. This table has 780,000 or so clones, 72% appearing once. The sample comprised memory CD4+ T cells sorted from blood. The sample's subset: CD45RA-negative fraction. Receptors were obtained from a woman in her twenties or thirties in good health.

This clone was seen a few times. CDR3 amino acids: CASSGDLGNTIYF. Here the CDR3 DNA reads TGCGCCAGCAGCGGGGACCTTGGAAACACCATATATTTT. The V and J genes are TRBV5-1 and TRBJ1-3; D is possibly TRBD1 (5 bases). CDR3 size: 13 residues. V gave up 4 bases and J gave up 3 bases, with 8 bases separating them. From germline, CDR1 is SGHRS and CDR2 YFSETQ.

This rearrangement joins TRBV6-6 to TRBJ1-4; no definite D call. The CDR3 sequence is 15 residues long. Per the germline V gene, CDR1 is MNHNY and CDR2 is SVGAGI (reference sequence). Trimming pared 2 bases from V and 0 bases from J, leaving 7 bases between. CDR3 protein: CASSYPGTTNEKLFF. DNA of the CDR3: TGTGCCAGCAGTTACCCGGGGACAACTAATGAAAAACTGTTTTTT.

On this clone itself: This may be a read error, as it is one base from a much larger clone. The rearrangement links TRBV6-1 to TRBJ2-5, with TRBD1 matching 12 bases. Per the germline V gene, CDR1 is MNHNS and CDR2 is SASEGT. V shed 4 bases, J shed 4 bases, and the junction held 1 base outside the gene matches. The length of the CDR3 is 14 residues. DNA for the CDR3: TGTGCCAGCAGTGGGGACAGGGGGCGAGAGACCCAGTACTTC. This translates into CASSGDRGRETQYF.

The chain has TRBV5-1 and TRBJ2-7; D call uncertain. Trimming took 2 bases from V and 7 from J, leaving 7 bases between them. The germline CDR1 and CDR2 sequences are SGHRS and YFSETQ. This CDR3 is built from 11 residues. The CDR3 loop reads CASSFQQEQYF. The CDR3 DNA sequence: TGCGCCAGCAGCTTTCAGCAGGAGCAGTACTTC. The whole variable domain, remainder taken from reference TRBV5-1 and TRBJ2-7, is KAGVTQTPRYLIKTRGQQVTLSCSPISGHRSVSWYQQTPGQGLQFLFEYFSETQRNKGNFPGRFSGRQFSNSRSEMNVSTLELGDSALYLCASSFQQEQYFGPGTRLTVT.